Below, 10 T cell receptor beta chains from the same sample are listed, as sequenced in a study of CD8 T cells in ankylosing spondylitis. TCRdb re-called the 5' RACE reads with MiXCR, one entry per CDR3 protein. The sample lists about 25,000 distinct CDR3 sequences, just over 2.5% occurring once. Sequenced: blood, either unsorted or a sorted T cell fraction (not recorded which). The receptors were gathered from a female donor with ankylosing spondylitis or in good health (not recorded which).

At least ten counts were recorded for this clonotype. V gene TRBV9 combines with J gene TRBJ2-7, with D possibly called TRBD1 or TRBD2 (5 bases each). Germline V gene sequence: CDR1 SGDLS, CDR2 YYNGEE. The ends were cut back, 1 base at V and 5 bases at J, with 13 bases in the middle. This CDR3 spans 14 amino acids. The CDR3 here is CASSVRDLWHEQYF. For the CDR3, the DNA is TGTGCCAGCAGCGTACGGGACCTCTGGCACGAGCAGTACTTC.

This clonotype was observed at least ten times. This chain connects TRBV9 to TRBJ2-3, with a weak D call TRBD1 (6 bases). Germline V gene sequence: CDR1 SGDLS, CDR2 YYNGEE. Deletions cut 0 bases from V and 5 bases from J, with 13 bases between. CDR3 length equals 15 residues. This chain's CDR3 is CASSVAGTLGDTQYF. The CDR3 DNA reads TGTGCCAGCAGCGTAGCTGGGACATTAGGAGATACGCAGTATTTT.

This clonotype was seen repeatedly, ten times or more. The chain uses TRBV9 and TRBJ2-3; perhaps TRBD2 as D (5 bases). The germline gives CDR1 SGDLS, CDR2 YYNGEE. The CDR3 has 15 amino acids. V was trimmed by 0 bases and J by 5 bases, leaving 13 bases between them. CDR3 DNA: TGTGCCAGCAGCGTAGATGCAAGAGGGCTAGATACGCAGTATTTT. It is translated as CASSVDARGLDTQYF.

V and J are TRBV9 and TRBJ2-1, with 7 bases fitting TRBD2. The ends lost 3 bases at V and 7 bases at J; junction bases unmatched: 10. CDR3 length: 15 amino acids. CDR1 and CDR2 from the germline V gene are SGDLS and YYNGEE. The CDR3 loop is CASSGEFGGGNEQFF. The CDR3 coding sequence is TGTGCCAGCAGCGGGGAGTTTGGCGGGGGTAATGAGCAGTTCTTC.

This clonotype was detected many times. In DNA, the CDR3 is TGTGCCAGCAGCGTAGTTGCTAGCGGGAGTATAGGTGGTGAGCAGTTCTTC. It encodes CASSVVASGSIGGEQFF. This chain joins TRBV9 and TRBJ2-1, with TRBD2 matching 10 bases. V trimming: 0 bases; J trimming: 9 bases; junction bases outside the gene matches: 12. The CDR3 loop spans 17 amino acids. Germline V gene lookup returns CDR1 SGDLS and CDR2 YYNGEE. Based on the CDR3 plus reference TRBV9 and TRBJ2-1, the full variable domain is DSGVTQTPKHLITATGQRVTLRCSPRSGDLSVYWYQQSLDQGLQFLIQYYNGEERAKGNILERFSAQQFPDLHSELNLSSLELGDSALYFCASSVVASGSIGGEQFFGPGTRLTVL.

This clonotype was seen at least ten times. V and J are TRBV9 and TRBJ1-1, with 9 bases lining up with TRBD1. Germline-derived CDR1 and CDR2 are SGDLS and YYNGEE. V was clipped by 4 bases and J by 1 base; unmatched bases: 8. The CDR3 is 16 residues long. In DNA, the CDR3 is TGTGCCAGCAGCAAAGACAGGGGGGGGACGAACACTGAAGCTTTCTTT. This codes for CASSKDRGGTNTEAFF.

Many counts were recorded for this clonotype. The gene calls are TRBV9 and TRBJ1-1, with unresolved D. From germline, CDR1 is SGDLS and CDR2 YYNGEE. The CDR3 has 14 amino acids. V was clipped by 0 bases and J by 1 base, with 7 bases between them. This CDR3 reads CASSVVWENTEAFF. As DNA, the CDR3 is TGTGCCAGCAGCGTAGTGTGGGAGAACACTGAAGCTTTCTTT.

This clonotype is categorized as medium-sized (0.01 to 0.1%). The rearrangement uses TRBV9 and TRBJ2-5; 7 positions agree with TRBD2. CDR1 is SGDLS and CDR2 is YYNGEE in the germline V gene. This CDR3 has 14 residues. Trimming took 2 bases from V and 2 from J; bases not matched to a gene: 3. The CDR3 region has the DNA TGTGCCAGCAGCGTGTCTAGCGGACAAGAGACCCAGTACTTC. Translation: CASSVSSGQETQYF.

Ten or more counts support this clonotype. This chain uses TRBV9 with TRBJ2-2; maybe TRBD2 (7 bases). CDR3 length: 15 amino acids. The germline V gene encodes CDR1 SGDLS and CDR2 YYNGEE. Trimming shortened V by 3 bases and J by 6 bases, and 15 bases separated the two germline ends. The DNA of the CDR3 is TGTGCCAGCAGCGCAACCTTGGGGGGGCCCGGGGAGCTGTTTTTT. Translation gives CASSATLGGPGELFF.

The table lists this clonotype with many counts. The CDR3 DNA reads as TGTGCCAGCAGCGTAGCCGGACAGTTAGGGGCCAACGTCCTGACTTTC. Translation: CASSVAGQLGANVLTF. The chain has TRBV9 and TRBJ2-6, with D possibly TRBD1 on 6 matching bases. Looked up from germline, CDR1 is SGDLS and CDR2 is YYNGEE. Between the trimmed V and J ends, which lost 0 bases and 4 bases, there was a span of 11 bases. The CDR3 extends over 16 amino acids. The full variable domain, its missing parts supplied by reference TRBV9 and TRBJ2-6, is DSGVTQTPKHLITATGQRVTLRCSPRSGDLSVYWYQQSLDQGLQFLIQYYNGEERAKGNILERFSAQQFPDLHSELNLSSLELGDSALYFCASSVAGQLGANVLTFGAGSRLTVL.